Listed below are T cell receptor beta chains from one sample, sequenced in a study of T-cell reconstitution after alpha-beta-depleted transplantation in children. Via MiXCR, TCRdb re-called the PCR reads, giving one row per CDR3 protein. The sample yields around 190,000 distinct CDR3 sequences, roughly 6.6% seen once. This sample comprised PBMCs, obtained before TCRalphabeta/CD19-depleted stem cell transplant. The receptor source for this set is a boy between 2 and 10 years old with acute lymphoblastic leukemia, due to receive a stem cell transplant. Both conserved end residues are part of each CDR3. Each record gives: clone size, J gene, V gene, D gene, CDR3 DNA, CDR3 protein. A D gene is named only where the DNA matches it firmly. Size is stated for part of the rows, as once, few or many counts, or as a class when the clone is expanded.

- TRBJ1-3 TRBV27 - TGTGCCAGCCGGACAGTTTCTGGAAACACCATATATTTT CASRTVSGNTIYF
- TRBJ2-1 TRBV29-1 TRBD2 TGCAGCGGCGATACTAGCGGGGGGGGCAATGAGCAGTTCTTC CSGDTSGGGNEQFF
many TRBJ2-7 TRBV20-1 - TGCAGCATCTCTCCGGGGCGAGGCTACGAGCAGTACTTC CSISPGRGYEQYF
- TRBJ2-1 TRBV11-2 TRBD2 TGTGCCAGCAGCCCGACCCGACTAGCGGGGGGCCTGGGTGAGCAGTTCTTC CASSPTRLAGGLGEQFF
many TRBJ1-5 TRBV24-1 - TGTGCCACCAGTACGAAAGGCAGGGGTCAGCCCCAGCATTTT CATSTKGRGQPQHF
- TRBJ2-7 TRBV20-1 TRBD2 TGCAGTGCTCTGGGGCGGCGGGGGGCCTACGAGCAGTACTTC CSALGRRGAYEQYF
- TRBJ2-1 TRBV5-6 - TGTGCCAGCAGCTTGGGAGGCCACAGCTCCTACAATGAGCAGTTCTTC CASSLGGHSSYNEQFF
many TRBJ2-5 TRBV9 TRBD2 TGTGCCAGCAGCATTAGCGGGGGTGTTACGGAGACCCAGTACTTC CASSISGGVTETQYF
many TRBJ2-7 TRBV7-9 - TGTGCCAGCAGGATAGGGGACTACGAGCAGTACTTC CASRIGDYEQYF
many TRBJ1-1 TRBV2 - TGTGCCAGCAACCCCGTACACCCTAGGGGCACTGAAGCTTTCTTT CASNPVHPRGTEAFF
many TRBJ2-1 TRBV24-1 TRBD2 TGTGCCACCAGTGATTTGAGGGCGGGGGGCCGCGCAGAGGAGCAGTTCTTC CATSDLRAGGRAEEQFF
once TRBJ2-7 TRBV4-2 - TGTGCCAGCAGCCAAGATGTTGAGTACGAGCAGTACTTC CASSQDVEYEQYF
many TRBJ2-5 TRBV10-3 - TGTGCCATCAGCCGGCAGGGTGAAGAGACCCAGTACTTC CAISRQGEETQYF
many TRBJ2-3 TRBV5-6 - TGTGCCAGCAGTCACCGCGGGGACCGGAGCACAGATACGCAGTATTTT CASSHRGDRSTDTQYF
many TRBJ2-1 TRBV29-1 - TGCAGCGTTGGTAGAACACACAATGAGCAGTTCTTC CSVGRTHNEQFF
many TRBJ2-1 TRBV29-1 - TGCAGCGTTGAGAGCGGGACAAGCTCCTACAATGAGCAGTTCTTC CSVESGTSSYNEQFF
many TRBJ2-5 TRBV5-1 - TGCGCCAGCAGCTTGGCCGATGTGGGGGATCAAGAGACCCAGTACTTC CASSLADVGDQETQYF
many TRBJ2-7 TRBV29-1 TRBD1 TGCAGCGTTGAAGATCAGTCAGGGGGCGGATTCGCTTACGAGCAGTACTTC CSVEDQSGGGFAYEQYF
- TRBJ2-7 TRBV3-1 TRBD2 TGTGCCAGCAGCCAAGCTACTAGCGGGAGTTACGAGCAGTACTTC CASSQATSGSYEQYF
- TRBJ2-3 TRBV7-2 TRBD2 TGTGCCAGCAGCTGGGCGGGAGGGGGCACAGATACGCAGTATTTT CASSWAGGGTDTQYF
many TRBJ1-5 TRBV2 - TGTGCCACCCACGAGGGTAGGGGCAATCAGCCCCAGCATTTT CATHEGRGNQPQHF
many TRBJ2-1 TRBV4-3 - TGCGCCAGCAGCCCGAACAGGGCGCCCTACAATGAGCAGTTCTTC CASSPNRAPYNEQFF
few TRBJ2-7 TRBV7-9 - TGTGCCAGCAGCTCCCTCGGGGGAGACGAGCAGTACTTC CASSSLGGDEQYF
few TRBJ2-6 TRBV7-9 - TGTGCCAGCAGCTCATACGGAGACAGACCCACTGGGGCCAACGTCCTGACTTTC CASSSYGDRPTGANVLTF
many TRBJ1-4 TRBV28 - TGTGCCAGCAGTGATTCGGGGCCGCATGAAAAACTGTTTTTT CASSDSGPHEKLFF
many TRBJ2-1 TRBV6-5 - TGTGCCAGCAGTTACCTCCATGAGCAGTTCTTC CASSYLHEQFF
many TRBJ2-1 TRBV6-2/TRBV6-3 TRBD1 TGTGCCATCGACCTAGGGGGACAGGGGAATGAGCAGTTCTTC CAIDLGGQGNEQFF
few TRBJ1-3 TRBV7-2 - TGTGCCAGCAGTTATCCGGGTGTGGGAGGAAACACCATATATTTT CASSYPGVGGNTIYF
many TRBJ2-3 TRBV2 TRBD2 TGTGCCAGCAGTGCCAGGACTAGCGGGAGGACAGATACGCAGTATTTT CASSARTSGRTDTQYF
many TRBJ1-5 TRBV6-5 TRBD1 TGTGCCAGCAGGCCCGACAGGGTGGATCAGCCCCAGCATTTT CASRPDRVDQPQHF
- TRBJ2-4 TRBV4-3 - TGCGCCAGCAGCCAAGAGAGAGCGGCCAAAAACATTCAGTACTTC CASSQERAAKNIQYF
- TRBJ2-2 TRBV5-1 TRBD2 TGCGCCAGCAGCGGAGGAAGAGCGGGGTGGAACACCGGGGAGCTGTTTTTT CASSGGRAGWNTGELFF
many TRBJ2-2 TRBV27 - TGTGCCAGCAGTTTATGGGCGAACACCGGGGAGCTGTTTTTT CASSLWANTGELFF
many TRBJ2-3 TRBV11-2 - TGTGCCAGCACCCAGGGTGCGGGGAGCACAGATACGCAGTATTTT CASTQGAGSTDTQYF
- TRBJ2-7 TRBV7-6 TRBD1 TGTGCCAGCATCTTAGAGGGACAGGGGTCCTACGAGCATTACTTC CASILEGQGSYEHYF
many TRBJ2-1 TRBV15 TRBD1 TGTGCCACCAGCTCACGGACAGGGGCCGTGGATGAGCAGTTCTTC CATSSRTGAVDEQFF
- TRBJ1-1 TRBV29-1 - TGCAGCGTCTCCTGGCATAACACTGAAGCTTTCTTT CSVSWHNTEAFF
many TRBJ2-6 TRBV29-1 - TGCAGCGTTGCGGACGAATTCTCTGGGGCCAACGTCCTGACTTTC CSVADEFSGANVLTF
many TRBJ2-3 TRBV28 TRBD2 TGTGCCAGCAGTTTACTAGCGGGGGGAAGCATGCGCACAGATACGCAGTATTTT CASSLLAGGSMRTDTQYF
- TRBJ2-1 TRBV7-2 TRBD1 TGTGCCAGCAGCTTAGGGGGACAGGGTACATACGAGCAGTTCTTC CASSLGGQGTYEQFF